The 18 T cell receptor beta chains in this list originate from one sample, sequenced in a study of blood T cell repertoires in COVID-19. Method: immunoSEQ multiplex PCR; TCRdb's copy keeps in-frame clones and lacks some. The table records around 65,000 clones, around 88% of them present only once. Specimen: peripheral blood. Receptors were obtained from a human donor in a cohort sampled during active COVID-19.

V usage is TRBV3-1 (or the pseudogene TRBV3-2) and J usage is TRBJ2-1; D is perhaps TRBD2 (6 bases). Germline CDR1 reads LGHDT; CDR2 reads YNNKEL (reference sequence). The CDR3 sequence is 14 residues long. V shed 4 bases and J shed 8 bases, with 15 bases lying between them. The CDR3 protein is CASSLWTNPHEQFF. The CDR3 region has the DNA TGTGCCAGCAGCCTCTGGACTAACCCACATGAGCAGTTCTTC.

This chain joins TRBV20-1 and TRBJ1-1; D remains unclear. The CDR3 contains 12 residues. Trimming cost V 3 bases and J 5 bases, with 10 bases left between them. Germline V gene data show CDR1 as DFQATT and CDR2 as SNEGSKA (reference sequence). CDR3 coding DNA: TGCAGTGCTAGTAACCCGCGGACTGAAGCTTTCTTT. Its protein product is CSASNPRTEAFF.

Only a few counts were recorded for this clone. The chain carries TRBV7-9 and TRBJ1-5; D gene unclear. This CDR3 comprises 13 residues. The V gene lost 5 bases and the J gene lost 5 bases, with 10 bases spanning the gap. Germline values: CDR1 SEHNR, CDR2 FQNEAQ (reference sequence). CDR3 sequence reads: CASSPVGDQPQHF. The DNA for the CDR3 is TGTGCCAGCAGCCCAGTAGGAGATCAGCCCCAGCATTTT.

The J gene is TRBJ2-1, the V gene TRBV7-8; 10 bases are a match to TRBD2. CDR3 size: 17 residues. Looked up from germline, CDR1 is SGHVS and CDR2 is FQNEAQ. The V gene end was trimmed by 2 bases and the J gene end by 1 base; junction bases not matched to a gene: 5. This CDR3 reads CASSLRTSGSSYNEQFF. In nucleotides, the CDR3 is TGTGCCAGCAGCTTAAGGACTAGCGGTTCGTCCTACAATGAGCAGTTCTTC.

The V and J genes are TRBV19 and TRBJ1-2, with TRBD1 matching 9 bases. The CDR3 is made up of 15 amino acids. Germline loops: CDR1 LNHDA, CDR2 SQIVND (reference sequence). Trimming took 3 bases from V and 6 from J; bases not matched to a gene: 8. For the CDR3, the DNA is TGTGCCAGTAGTATCCCGACAGGGGGGAGGGATGGCTACACCTTC. Amino acids: CASSIPTGGRDGYTF.

The V and J genes are TRBV5-4 and TRBJ1-1, with no clear D. The CDR3 length is 14 residues. Trimming left V 6 bases short and J 0 bases short, with 12 bases between. Looked up from germline, CDR1 is SGHNT and CDR2 is YYREEE (reference sequence). In DNA, the CDR3 is TGTGCCAGCACCCAAAGGAGTATGAACACTGAAGCTTTCTTT. Its protein product is CASTQRSMNTEAFF.

The chain couples TRBV2 to TRBJ1-2; D is undetermined. Germline V gene lookup returns CDR1 SNHLY and CDR2 FYNNEI. V was shortened by 10 bases and J by 2 bases, with 14 bases between the two germline ends. The CDR3 contains 13 residues. CDR3 sequence reads: CATARFGNYGYTF. The CDR3 region has the DNA TGTGCCACCGCGAGGTTTGGAAACTATGGCTACACCTTC.

The chain has TRBV6-5 and TRBJ2-1; TRBD1 agrees at 10 bases. The CDR3 spans 15 residues. With V trimmed by 6 bases and J by 2 bases, 4 bases remained unmatched. The germline gives CDR1 MNHEY, CDR2 SVGAGI. This CDR3 is CASSPDRGPYNEQFF. CDR3 nucleotide sequence: TGTGCCAGCAGCCCCGACAGGGGGCCCTACAATGAGCAGTTCTTC.

This rearrangement joins TRBV7-2 to TRBJ2-3; 7 bases are a match to TRBD2. The ends lost 0 bases at V and 5 bases at J; junction bases unmatched: 2. The CDR3 loop spans 14 amino acids. Looked up from germline, CDR1 is SGHTA and CDR2 is FQGNSA. The CDR3 DNA sequence: TGTGCCAGCAGCTTAGCCTTAGCGGGAGATACGCAGTATTTT. The encoded protein is CASSLALAGDTQYF.

CDR3 sequence reads: CASSLQGYGYTF. For the CDR3, the DNA is TGTGCCAGCAGTTTACAGGGGTATGGCTACACCTTC. J is TRBJ1-2 and V is TRBV28; TRBD1 might be the D (6 bases). This CDR3 is built from 12 residues. V was clipped by 2 bases and J by 5 bases, with 6 bases between them. Germline V lookup: CDR1 MDHEN, CDR2 SYDVKM.

This chain joins TRBV6-6 and TRBJ1-3, with D possibly TRBD1 on 5 matching bases. From germline, CDR1 is MNHNY and CDR2 SVGAGI (reference sequence). CDR3 length equals 16 residues. Trimming took off 2 bases at V and 0 bases at J, with 11 bases between the two ends. In DNA, the CDR3 is TGTGCCAGCAGTTACCAGGGCAGGAGCTCTGGAAACACCATATATTTT. It yields the protein CASSYQGRSSGNTIYF.

This sequence joins TRBV6-5 and TRBJ1-6; D may be TRBD1 (6 bases). V was cut by 7 bases and J by 7 bases, with 17 bases left in between. Per germline, CDR1 MNHEY and CDR2 SVGAGI. The CDR3 totals 15 residues. The CDR3 sequence: CASTIIRGANSPLHF. CDR3 bases: TGTGCCAGCACTATTATCAGGGGAGCGAATTCACCCCTCCACTTT.

Only one count was recorded for this clone. The chain links TRBV3-1 (or the pseudogene TRBV3-2) to TRBJ1-1; 12 bases line up with TRBD1. Unmatched junction bases numbered 5, after V lost 4 bases and J lost 11 bases. Germline V gene data show CDR1 as LGHDT and CDR2 as YNNKEL (reference sequence). The CDR3 has 13 residues. CDR3 in DNA: TGTGCCAGCAGCCGAGGGACAGGGGGCTGGGCTTTCTTT. It translates to CASSRGTGGWAFF.

The CDR3 here is CATYINTEAFF. CDR3 bases: TGTGCCACTTACATAAACACTGAAGCTTTCTTT. The J gene is TRBJ1-1, the V gene TRBV6-5; D ambiguous. This CDR3 comprises 11 residues. CDR1 is MNHEY and CDR2 is SVGAGI in the germline V gene. The V end was cut by 10 bases, the J end by 2 bases, with 8 bases between.

The chain carries TRBV2 and TRBJ2-3, with TRBD1 identical over 12 bases. Trimming took 6 bases from V and 7 from J; bases not matched to a gene: 5. CDR1 and CDR2 (germline): SNHLY, FYNNEI. CDR3 length: 14 amino acids. The CDR3 here is CASRGTGGANTQYF. CDR3 DNA: TGTGCCAGCAGGGGGACAGGGGGCGCGAATACGCAGTATTTT.

The CDR3 DNA is TGTGCCATCAGCTGGGACATATCTAACTATGGCTACACCTTC. Residues: CAISWDISNYGYTF. This chain links TRBV10-3 with TRBJ1-2; possible D gene TRBD1, 6 bases. Between the trimmed V and J ends, which lost 6 bases and 0 bases, there was a span of 11 bases. Germline V CDR1 and CDR2: ENHRY, SYGVKD. This CDR3 is 14 amino acids long.

The V call is TRBV24-1, the J call TRBJ2-3; 7 positions match TRBD1. Germline V lookup: CDR1 KGHDR, CDR2 SFDVKD. The J segment lost 0 bases and the V segment lost 5 bases, leaving 7 bases of the junction unmatched. The CDR3 spans 16 residues. CDR3 DNA: TGTGCCACCAGTGGACCTAGGGACAGTAGCACAGATACGCAGTATTTT. Encoded protein: CATSGPRDSSTDTQYF.

The chain links TRBV4-1 to TRBJ1-5, with D tentatively TRBD1 (6 bases). The V end lost 4 bases, the J end lost 6 bases, and 13 bases lay between the germline ends. Germline CDR1 MGHRA, CDR2 YSYEKL. This CDR3 has 14 residues. In DNA, the CDR3 is TGCGCCAGCAGCCGGGAGGGGGGGCGTCAGCCCCAGCATTTT. It codes for CASSREGGRQPQHF.